What follows are 32 T cell receptor beta chains derived from one specimen sequenced in a study of blood T cell repertoires in COVID-19. Here immunoSEQ multiplex PCR was the method, and the copy in TCRdb shows in-frame clones only, minus some. The top ten clones hold 18% of a sample with 200,000 to 250,000 clones, approximately 80% of them seen once. Sequencing input: peripheral blood. These receptors all stem from an elderly woman with active or convalescent COVID-19.

In this sample, this clone turned up once. The chain links TRBV29-1 to TRBJ2-1; 9 bases align to TRBD1. The length of the CDR3 is 16 residues. The germline CDR1 and CDR2 sequences are SQVTM and ANQGSEA. The ends lost 3 bases at V and 2 bases at J; junction bases unmatched: 8. Here the CDR3 reads CSVEVGQGKTYNEQFF. CDR3 coding DNA: TGCAGCGTTGAGGTGGGACAGGGCAAGACCTACAATGAGCAGTTCTTC.

This chain connects TRBV2 to TRBJ1-1; 7 nucleotides line up with TRBD1. Trimming removed 3 bases from V and 1 base from J; junction bases left unmatched: 2. Germline CDR1 is SNHLY and CDR2 is FYNNEI. CDR3 size: 14 residues. This CDR3 reads CASSEGTANTEAFF. Here the CDR3 DNA reads TGTGCCAGCAGTGAGGGGACAGCGAACACTGAAGCTTTCTTT.

The chain uses TRBV4-1 and TRBJ1-5; D call uncertain. V shed 0 bases and J shed 5 bases, with 5 bases lying between them. The CDR3 consists of 13 residues. CDR1 and CDR2 from the germline V gene are MGHRA and YSYEKL. The DNA for the CDR3 is TGCGCCAGCAGCCAAGACCCTGATCAGCCCCAGCATTTT. This encodes CASSQDPDQPQHF.

A few counts support this clone. The CDR3 nucleotides are TGCGCCAGCAGCTTGGGGGGGACTAGCGACACAGATACGCAGTATTTT. It translates to CASSLGGTSDTDTQYF. The V gene is TRBV5-1, the J gene TRBJ2-3; 10 nucleotides line up with TRBD2. This CDR3 is built from 16 residues. Per germline, CDR1 SGHRS and CDR2 YFSETQ. Unmatched junction bases numbered 3, after V lost 0 bases and J lost 2 bases.

The rearrangement uses TRBV6-1 and TRBJ1-1; a weak D match, TRBD1 (5 bases). CDR3 length equals 16 residues. Trimming left V 5 bases short and J 4 bases short, with 20 bases between. Germline V gene sequence: CDR1 MNHNS, CDR2 SASEGT. The CDR3 coding sequence is TGTGCCAGCAGTCAAGAGCAACAGGTTTGGGGCACTGAAGCTTTCTTT. Translating it yields CASSQEQQVWGTEAFF.

The chain couples TRBV6-2 or TRBV6-3 to TRBJ1-6; a possible D gene is TRBD1 (5 bases). CDR3 length equals 12 residues. The germline CDR1 and CDR2 sequences are MNHEY and SVGEGT. V lost 0 bases to trimming and J lost 15 bases, with 9 bases between them. DNA of the CDR3: TGTGCCAGCAGTTACTCACAGGTCCTCCTCCACTTT. Amino acids: CASSYSQVLLHF.

This rearrangement joins TRBV11-3 to TRBJ1-2; no firm D call. The CDR3 totals 14 residues. Germline V lookup: CDR1 SGHNT, CDR2 YENEEA. Trimming left V 5 bases short and J 3 bases short, with 13 bases between. The CDR3 is CASSPWGVHYGYTF. DNA of the CDR3: TGTGCCAGCAGCCCTTGGGGAGTCCACTATGGCTACACCTTC.

The chain employs TRBV19 and TRBJ1-4; 11 bases are shared with TRBD1. CDR1 and CDR2 from the germline V gene are LNHDA and SQIVND (reference sequence). The CDR3 has 14 amino acids. The V gene end was trimmed by 5 bases and the J gene end by 7 bases; junction bases not matched to a gene: 3. CDR3 protein: CASSLGTGGEKLFF. CDR3 in DNA: TGTGCCAGTAGTCTCGGGACAGGGGGTGAAAAACTGTTTTTT. The full variable domain, its missing parts supplied by reference TRBV19 and TRBJ1-4, is DGGITQSPKYLFRKEGQNVTLSCEQNLNHDAMYWYRQDPGQGLRLIYYSQIVNDFQKGDIAEGYSVSREKKESFPLTVTSAQKNPTAFYLCASSLGTGGEKLFFGSGTQLSVL.

This clone was detected only a few times. The chain employs TRBV6-5 and TRBJ1-1; D remains unclear. The CDR3 spans 16 residues. Trimming took off 2 bases at V and 1 base at J, with 14 bases between the two ends. Germline V gene lookup returns CDR1 MNHEY and CDR2 SVGAGI. The CDR3 DNA reads TGTGCCAGCAGTTACCCAGGAGGTTCAGAGAACACTGAAGCTTTCTTT. Amino acid sequence: CASSYPGGSENTEAFF.

This rearrangement joins TRBV7-3 to TRBJ2-1; 10 bases agree with TRBD2. Per the germline V gene, CDR1 is SGHTA and CDR2 is FQGTGA. Unmatched junction bases numbered 4, after V lost 5 bases and J lost 6 bases. CDR3 length: 14 residues. CDR3 nucleotides: TGTGCCAGCAGCATCTTAGCGGGGGGCAATGAGCAGTTCTTC. Its protein product is CASSILAGGNEQFF.

V usage is TRBV5-5 and J usage is TRBJ2-7; D is perhaps TRBD1 (6 bases). The V end was cut by 4 bases, the J end by 1 base, with 12 bases between. The CDR3 runs to 14 residues. Per the germline V gene, CDR1 is SGHKS and CDR2 is YYEKEE (reference sequence). CDR3 nucleotides: TGTGCCAGCAGCCGAAGGACAGAATCCTACGAGCAGTACTTC. Translation gives CASSRRTESYEQYF.

This clone came up a few times. V is TRBV4-1 and J is TRBJ2-3; unclear D gene. The CDR3 totals 17 residues. CDR1 is MGHRA, CDR2 YSYEKL, per germline. V lost 0 bases and J lost 4, with 17 bases in between. The DNA of the CDR3 is TGCGCCAGCAGCCAAGAGTGGCCCATTATAGCTGCAGATACGCAGTATTTT. It codes for CASSQEWPIIAADTQYF.

V gene TRBV14 combines with J gene TRBJ2-3; TRBD2 matches at 10 bases. The CDR3 contains 16 residues. Germline V CDR1 and CDR2: SGHDN, FVKESK. J was trimmed by 5 bases and V by 1 base; bases with no gene match: 6. CDR3 loop: CASSQALSSGGDTQYF. The CDR3 DNA reads TGTGCCAGCAGCCAAGCTTTGTCTAGCGGGGGAGATACGCAGTATTTT.

This clone has a single count. This chain connects TRBV6-5 to TRBJ2-5; D remains unclear. The CDR3 has 13 residues. Per germline, CDR1 MNHEY and CDR2 SVGAGI. Trimming removed 3 bases from V and 4 bases from J, with 9 bases in between. The CDR3 spells CASSYGQIETQYF. In DNA form, the CDR3 reads TGTGCCAGCAGTTATGGGCAGATAGAGACCCAGTACTTC.

The chain joins TRBV15 to TRBJ2-7; 8 nucleotides align to TRBD1. V trimming: 3 bases; J trimming: 1 base; junction bases outside the gene matches: 5. The length of the CDR3 is 15 residues. Germline V gene data show CDR1 as LNHNV and CDR2 as YYDKDF (reference sequence). CDR3 sequence (DNA): TGTGCCACCAGCAGGGGACAGGAACCATCCTACGAGCAGTACTTC. It encodes CATSRGQEPSYEQYF.

The chain recombines TRBV9 with TRBJ2-7; TRBD1 aligns across 7 bases. CDR1 is SGDLS and CDR2 is YYNGEE in the germline V gene. The CDR3 is 16 amino acids. Trimming took 0 bases from V and 8 from J; bases not matched to a gene: 14. This chain's CDR3 is CASSVGGQATYIQQYF. The CDR3 DNA sequence: TGTGCCAGCAGCGTAGGAGGACAGGCGACCTACATCCAGCAGTACTTC.

A few counts support this clone. The chain recombines TRBV18 with TRBJ2-1, with 9 bases that match TRBD2. This CDR3 spans 15 amino acids. The J segment lost 8 bases and the V segment lost 6 bases, leaving 11 bases of the junction unmatched. Germline V CDR1 and CDR2: KGHSH, LQKENI. Here the CDR3 reads CASSRPGTSSDEQFF. CDR3 coding DNA: TGTGCCAGCTCCCGTCCCGGGACTAGCTCCGATGAGCAGTTCTTC.

CDR3 bases: TGTGCCAGCAGTGGAGGACACCTCTACGAGCAGTACTTC. Its protein product is CASSGGHLYEQYF. The J gene is TRBJ2-7, the V gene TRBV2, with D tentatively TRBD1 (5 bases). V lost 4 bases, J lost 3 bases, and 10 bases lay in between. Germline values: CDR1 SNHLY, CDR2 FYNNEI. The CDR3 sequence is 13 residues long.

This clone has only one observation. The chain recombines TRBV2 with TRBJ1-5; no reliable D call. The germline V and J ends were trimmed by 1 base and 2 bases, with 9 bases remaining between them. CDR3 length: 15 residues. Per the germline V gene, CDR1 is SNHLY and CDR2 is FYNNEI. The CDR3 sequence: CASSEDSGGNQPQHF. The CDR3 DNA is TGTGCCAGCAGTGAAGACAGCGGGGGCAATCAGCCCCAGCATTTT.

The rearrangement uses TRBV6-2 or TRBV6-3 and TRBJ2-3; TRBD1 aligns across 7 bases. The CDR3 extends over 15 amino acids. The J segment lost 2 bases and the V segment lost 1 base, leaving 3 bases of the junction unmatched. Germline V gives CDR1 MNHEY, CDR2 SVGEGT. CDR3 residues: CASSYYRGPTDTQYF. The CDR3 nucleotides read TGTGCCAGCAGTTACTACAGGGGTCCCACAGATACGCAGTATTTT.

J is TRBJ2-5 and V is TRBV10-3, with 9 bases matching TRBD1. Per the germline V gene, CDR1 is ENHRY and CDR2 is SYGVKD. The CDR3 is 12 amino acids. The junction had 1 base not matched to a gene; V was cut back by 8 bases and J by 3 bases. CDR3 loop: CAIGDREETQYF. CDR3 DNA sequence: TGTGCCATCGGGGACAGGGAAGAGACCCAGTACTTC.

This chain joins TRBV20-1 and TRBJ1-2; D might be TRBD1 (5 bases). The CDR3 extends over 10 amino acids. V lost 5 bases and J 6 bases, leaving 7 bases between the germline ends. Germline-derived CDR1 and CDR2 are DFQATT and SNEGSKA (reference sequence). The CDR3 spells CSAEQDGYTF. The CDR3 nucleotides read TGCAGTGCTGAACAGGATGGCTACACCTTC.

On this clone: Other DNA sequences of this sample code for an identical CDR3. The chain uses TRBV6-2 or TRBV6-3 and TRBJ1-2; a possible D gene is TRBD1 (5 bases). The V gene's germline CDR1 is MNHEY and CDR2 SVGEGT. The germline V and J ends were trimmed by 2 bases and 2 bases, with 6 bases remaining between them. The CDR3 loop spans 13 amino acids. CDR3 nucleotides: TGTGCCAGCAGTTACGGGGGGAACTATGGCTACACCTTC. Translation gives CASSYGGNYGYTF.

This chain joins TRBV27 and TRBJ2-3, with D tentatively TRBD2 (5 bases). The CDR3 has 15 amino acids. Trimming stripped 6 bases from V and 0 bases from J, with 13 bases between. Germline CDR1 is MNHEY and CDR2 is SMNVEV (reference sequence). CDR3 sequence (DNA): TGTGCCAGCAGGAGTCTGGGCGGGAGCACAGATACGCAGTATTTT. Its protein product is CASRSLGGSTDTQYF.

This clone was counted a few times. This chain connects TRBV28 to TRBJ2-7, with 10 bases fitting TRBD1. The CDR3 totals 15 residues. Germline V gene sequence: CDR1 MDHEN, CDR2 SYDVKM. Unmatched junction bases numbered 7, after V lost 2 bases and J lost 6 bases. CDR3 in DNA: TGTGCCAGCAGTTTAGGGGGGACAGGGGCGAGCGAGCAGTACTTC. Translating it yields CASSLGGTGASEQYF.

V gene TRBV28 combines with J gene TRBJ2-1, with D possibly matching TRBD1 (5 bases). Germline V lookup: CDR1 MDHEN, CDR2 SYDVKM. The CDR3 loop spans 14 amino acids. V was shortened by 4 bases and J by 4 bases, with 11 bases between the two germline ends. The chain's CDR3 is CASSSLKGYNEQFF. CDR3 nucleotide sequence: TGTGCCAGCAGTTCCCTCAAGGGGTACAATGAGCAGTTCTTC.

V usage is TRBV13 and J usage is TRBJ2-7; possible D gene TRBD1, 6 bases. Germline V gene data show CDR1 as PRHDT and CDR2 as FYEKMQ (reference sequence). V was pared by 6 bases and J by 3 bases, with 12 bases between. This CDR3 is 13 amino acids long. The CDR3 sequence is CASRDSGRYEQYF. The CDR3 DNA follows: TGTGCCAGCAGGGACAGTGGTCGCTACGAGCAGTACTTC.

This chain joins TRBV7-8 and TRBJ2-5, with TRBD2 as a possible D gene (5 bases). V gave up 5 bases and J gave up 5 bases, with 18 bases separating them. Germline-derived CDR1 and CDR2 are SGHVS and FQNEAQ. This CDR3 is built from 15 residues. This chain's CDR3 is CASSRAGGLRETQYF. The CDR3 nucleotides read TGTGCCAGCAGCCGAGCCGGCGGGTTGCGGGAGACCCAGTACTTC. Full variable domain (rest looked up from reference TRBV7-8 and TRBJ2-5): GAGVSQSPRYKVAKRGQDVALRCDPISGHVSLFWYQQALGQGPEFLTYFQNEAQLDKSGLPSDRFFAERPEGSVSTLKIQRTQQEDSAVYLCASSRAGGLRETQYFGPGTRLLVL.

The chain joins TRBV5-1 to TRBJ2-5, with 10 bases lining up with TRBD1. Germline assignment: CDR1 SGHRS and CDR2 YFSETQ. The ends lost 4 bases at V and 5 bases at J; junction bases unmatched: 2. The CDR3 runs to 13 residues. Written as DNA, the CDR3 is TGCGCCAGCAGCATGGGACAGGGGGAGACCCAGTACTTC. Encoded protein: CASSMGQGETQYF.

This clone was found once. The rearrangement uses TRBV18 and TRBJ2-1; 9 nucleotides align to TRBD1. J was trimmed by 8 bases and V by 0 bases; bases with no gene match: 8. CDR1 KGHSH and CDR2 LQKENI come from the germline V gene. This CDR3 has 16 amino acids. The CDR3 DNA reads as TGTGCCAGCTCACCACCTAAGGGGACAGGGTCCGATGAGCAGTTCTTC. It codes for CASSPPKGTGSDEQFF. The full variable domain, its missing parts supplied by reference TRBV18 and TRBJ2-1, is NAGVMQNPRHLVRRRGQEARLRCSPMKGHSHVYWYRQLPEEGLKFMVYLQKENIIDESGMPKERFSAEFPKEGPSILRIQQVVRGDSAAYFCASSPPKGTGSDEQFFGPGTRLTVL.

The rearrangement links TRBV18 to TRBJ1-5, with TRBD1 as a possible D gene (6 bases). This CDR3 is 15 amino acids long. V was clipped by 4 bases and J by 2 bases, with 12 bases between them. Looked up from germline, CDR1 is KGHSH and CDR2 is LQKENI. CDR3 bases: TGTGCCAGCTCACAGTCAGGGGCGCGCAATCAGCCCCAGCATTTT. Translated: CASSQSGARNQPQHF.

The genes are TRBV9 and TRBJ2-1; 9 bases are shared with TRBD2. Germline V CDR1 and CDR2: SGDLS, YYNGEE. The CDR3 extends over 14 amino acids. V lost 2 bases, J lost 4 bases, and 1 base stayed unmatched. CDR3 sequence: CASSVSGGYNEQFF. CDR3 in DNA: TGTGCCAGCAGCGTTAGCGGGGGATACAATGAGCAGTTCTTC.